The 32 T cell receptor beta chains reported below all come from one sample, sequenced in a study of CD8 T cells in ankylosing spondylitis. Their antigens are not known. TCRdb re-called the 5' RACE reads through MiXCR, storing one row per CDR3 protein. The sample has a few hundred thousand distinct CDR3 sequences; approximately 20% are singletons. Regarding the study as a whole: Fewer than 10 highly homologous variants made up a TCR beta motif that seemed to typify ankylosing spondylitis blood.

Sequenced input: blood, either unsorted or a sorted T cell fraction (not recorded which). The source is a male donor with ankylosing spondylitis.

The V gene is TRBV18, the J gene TRBJ1-3; D gene uncertain. Germline V gene lookup returns CDR1 KGHSH and CDR2 LQKENI. CDR3 size: 15 residues. Deletions cut 3 bases from V and 5 bases from J, with 14 bases between. The CDR3 bases are TGTGCCAGCTCACCGTTTGCGGGTAGCCGAAACACCATATATTTT. Translating gives CASSPFAGSRNTIYF.

V gene TRBV12-3 or TRBV12-4 combines with J gene TRBJ1-1; TRBD1 agrees at 9 bases. Unmatched junction bases numbered 7, after V lost 5 bases and J lost 6 bases. The CDR3 has 14 residues. This CDR3 reads CASSQNRGPAEAFF. The CDR3 DNA reads as TGTGCCAGCAGTCAGAACAGGGGGCCGGCTGAAGCTTTCTTT.

This rearrangement joins TRBV10-2 to TRBJ2-3; perhaps TRBD1 as D (6 bases). From germline, CDR1 is WSHSY and CDR2 SAAADI. This CDR3 is 12 amino acids long. V was clipped by 6 bases and J by 7 bases, with 11 bases between them. CDR3 sequence reads: CASRNRVNTQYF. CDR3 in DNA: TGCGCCAGCAGGAACAGGGTGAATACGCAGTATTTT.

This clonotype has only a few counts. V usage is TRBV14 and J usage is TRBJ1-3; D might be TRBD1 (5 bases). Per germline, CDR1 SGHDN and CDR2 FVKESK. V lost 0 bases and J lost 7, with 19 bases in between. The CDR3 extends over 17 amino acids. CDR3 coding DNA: TGTGCCAGCAGCCAAGATCGCGCAGGGCTTCGGCGGAACACCATATATTTT. Translation gives CASSQDRAGLRRNTIYF.

The J gene is TRBJ2-3, the V gene TRBV25-1; possibly TRBD1 for D (5 bases). The V and J ends lost 2 bases and 0 bases respectively, with 12 bases between them. In germline, CDR1 is MGHDK, CDR2 SYGVNS. This CDR3 has 16 residues. CDR3 DNA sequence: TGTGCCAGCAGTGAAAGGGGCAGCTGGAGCACAGATACGCAGTATTTT. Translation: CASSERGSWSTDTQYF. Full variable domain (remainder filled in from reference TRBV25-1 and TRBJ2-3): EADIYQTPRYLVIGTGKKITLECSQTMGHDKMYWYQQDPGMELHLIHYSYGVNSTEKGDLSSESTVSRIRTEHFPLTLESARPSHTSQYLCASSERGSWSTDTQYFGPGTRLTVL.

This clonotype has more than one count but fewer than ten. The chain carries TRBV2 and TRBJ2-5; possible D gene TRBD1, 6 bases. The CDR3 has 15 amino acids. V dropped 7 bases and J dropped 1 base, with 16 bases sitting between them. CDR1 and CDR2 (germline): SNHLY, FYNNEI. Here the CDR3 reads CASNGIGGSQETQYF. Here the CDR3 DNA reads TGTGCCAGCAACGGAATAGGGGGATCCCAAGAGACCCAGTACTTC.

The chain recombines TRBV3-1 with TRBJ2-5; D is undetermined. This CDR3 has 12 amino acids. Per germline, CDR1 LGHDT and CDR2 YNNKEL (reference sequence). The V end lost 0 bases, the J end lost 6 bases, and 5 bases lay between the germline ends. The CDR3 loop reads CASSQETKTQYF. The CDR3 DNA reads as TGTGCCAGCAGCCAAGAAACGAAGACCCAGTACTTC.

This clonotype has at least ten counts. The V call is TRBV18, the J call TRBJ2-1, with TRBD1 identical over 10 bases. The CDR3 sequence is 17 residues long. Germline CDR1 is KGHSH and CDR2 is LQKENI. The V gene end was trimmed by 3 bases and the J gene end by 4 bases; junction bases not matched to a gene: 9. Here the CDR3 DNA reads TGTGCCAGCTCACCGAGCGCGGGGACAGGGGTGTACAATGAGCAGTTCTTC. It is translated as CASSPSAGTGVYNEQFF.

The chain employs TRBV28 and TRBJ1-2; 7 bases are a match to TRBD1. V lost 7 bases to trimming and J lost 2 bases; unmatched junction nucleotides: 13. CDR3 length: 16 amino acids. Germline-derived CDR1 and CDR2 are MDHEN and SYDVKM. The DNA of the CDR3 is TGTGCCAGCACTAAGGGGGACAGTCGACGGAACTATGGCTACACCTTC. Translating it yields CASTKGDSRRNYGYTF.

This clonotype was counted between two and nine times. V and J are TRBV5-5 and TRBJ2-1; D perhaps matches TRBD2 (5 bases). Germline assignment: CDR1 SGHKS and CDR2 YYEKEE (reference sequence). The CDR3 runs 14 residues. The V gene lost 4 bases and the J gene lost 8 bases, with 16 bases spanning the gap. The CDR3: CASSSPLASHEQFF. The CDR3 DNA reads TGTGCCAGCAGCAGCCCTCTAGCTTCCCATGAGCAGTTCTTC. Variable domain in full (rest from reference TRBV5-5 and TRBJ2-1): DAGVTQSPTHLIKTRGQQVTLRCSPISGHKSVSWYQQVLGQGPQFIFQYYEKEERGRGNFPDRFSARQFPNYSSELNVNALLLGDSALYLCASSSPLASHEQFFGPGTRLTVL.

This chain connects TRBV4-3 to TRBJ2-7; TRBD2 matches at 8 bases. The CDR3 loop spans 16 amino acids. V was pared by 0 bases and J by 3 bases, with 7 bases of the junction left unmatched. The V gene's germline CDR1 is LGHNA and CDR2 YSLEER. The CDR3 region has the DNA TGCGCCAGCAGCCAAGATCCGTCGGGACTAGTCTACGAGCAGTACTTC. Protein product: CASSQDPSGLVYEQYF.

This chain uses TRBV28 with TRBJ2-2; 12 nucleotides line up with TRBD1. V gave up 6 bases and J gave up 3 bases; unmatched junction bases: 5. Germline V gives CDR1 MDHEN, CDR2 SYDVKM. The CDR3 extends over 16 amino acids. The CDR3 DNA follows: TGTGCCAGCAGATCCGGGACAGGGGGCTACACCGGGGAGCTGTTTTTT. Amino acid sequence: CASRSGTGGYTGELFF.

This clonotype has more than one count but fewer than ten. The chain uses TRBV29-1 and TRBJ2-1; possible D gene TRBD2, 7 bases. CDR1 is SQVTM and CDR2 is ANQGSEA in the germline V gene. Trimming removed 6 bases from V and 1 base from J, with 19 bases in between. The CDR3 is 16 residues long. The CDR3 region has the DNA TGCAGCGTAGCCCGAGAGGGGGGGGGTTCCTACAATGAGCAGTTCTTC. Translating gives CSVAREGGGSYNEQFF.

The chain employs TRBV4-1 and TRBJ2-3, with TRBD2 identical over 8 bases. From germline, CDR1 is MGHRA and CDR2 YSYEKL. With V trimmed by 4 bases and J by 4 bases, 7 bases remained unmatched. This CDR3 region has 15 residues. The CDR3 DNA reads TGCGCCAGCAGCCTAGAAGCGGGAGACGCAGATACGCAGTATTTT. Its protein product is CASSLEAGDADTQYF.

This clonotype was seen more than once but under ten times. The V and J genes are TRBV4-2 and TRBJ2-1; the D gene is possibly TRBD2 (6 bases). This CDR3 is built from 17 residues. Deletions cut 2 bases from V and 8 bases from J, with 22 bases between. Germline lookup yields CDR1 LGHNA and CDR2 YNFKEQ. DNA for the CDR3: TGTGCCAGCAGCCAAAATCGCGGGACTGCGATGGCGGATGAGCAGTTCTTC. Translation: CASSQNRGTAMADEQFF.

This clonotype was counted between two and nine times. This chain connects TRBV18 to TRBJ2-5, with TRBD1 as a possible D gene (6 bases). The CDR3 consists of 15 residues. CDR1 is KGHSH and CDR2 is LQKENI in the germline V gene. The ends were cut back, 3 bases at V and 4 bases at J, with 15 bases in the middle. The CDR3 bases are TGTGCCAGCTCACCTCGGAGAGTAGGGGGAGAGACCCAGTACTTC. It encodes CASSPRRVGGETQYF.

Only a few counts were recorded for this clonotype. This CDR3 is CASRTGDSYGYTF. CDR3 DNA sequence: TGTGCCAGCCGGACAGGGGACAGCTATGGCTACACCTTC. The gene calls are TRBV2 and TRBJ1-2; 9 nucleotides agree with TRBD1. This CDR3 has 13 residues. With 8 bases clipped from V and 4 bases from J, the junction kept 5 bases outside the gene matches. Germline V gene sequence: CDR1 SNHLY, CDR2 FYNNEI.

The chain couples TRBV9 to TRBJ2-3; possible D gene TRBD2, 6 bases. The CDR3 is 16 residues long. Germline loops: CDR1 SGDLS, CDR2 YYNGEE. V was clipped by 0 bases and J by 1 base, with 12 bases between them. The CDR3 DNA reads as TGTGCCAGCAGCGTAGCATCCGGGAGTGGCACAGATACGCAGTATTTT. Encoded protein: CASSVASGSGTDTQYF.

V gene TRBV6-1 combines with J gene TRBJ1-5; D gene uncertain. V dropped 6 bases and J dropped 6 bases, with 15 bases sitting between them. CDR3 length: 14 residues. Germline V lookup: CDR1 MNHNS, CDR2 SASEGT. Here the CDR3 reads CASRPPWGGQPQHF. As DNA, the CDR3 is TGTGCCAGCAGACCGCCCTGGGGTGGTCAGCCCCAGCATTTT.

At least ten counts were recorded for this clonotype. The chain joins TRBV20-1 to TRBJ2-2; D gene unclear. The CDR3 contains 12 residues. V dropped 3 bases and J dropped 3 bases, with 5 bases sitting between them. Germline CDR1 is DFQATT and CDR2 is SNEGSKA (reference sequence). The DNA for the CDR3 is TGCAGTGCTAGTGGGGACACCGGGGAGCTGTTTTTT. Protein: CSASGDTGELFF.

This clonotype has only a few counts. This chain links TRBV5-1 with TRBJ1-4; no clear D. The CDR3 is 16 amino acids. Trimming removed 4 bases at V and 4 bases at J, with 17 bases between. Germline V gives CDR1 SGHRS, CDR2 YFSETQ. CDR3 amino acids: CASSPSGRGSNEKLFF. DNA for the CDR3: TGCGCCAGCAGCCCTTCCGGTCGGGGTAGTAATGAAAAACTGTTTTTT.

This clonotype was seen a few times. The CDR3 loop is CASSLRQGSYTF. For the CDR3, the DNA is TGTGCCAGCAGCTTGAGACAGGGAAGCTACACCTTC. This rearrangement joins TRBV11-3 to TRBJ1-2; 7 positions agree with TRBD1. J lost 9 bases, V lost 3 bases, and 4 bases had no gene match. There are 12 residues in the CDR3. Looked up from germline, CDR1 is SGHNT and CDR2 is YENEEA.

V and J are TRBV5-1 and TRBJ2-7, with D perhaps matching TRBD1 (6 bases). V lost 0 bases, J lost 5 bases, and 9 bases lay in between. This CDR3 region has 13 residues. Germline V gives CDR1 SGHRS, CDR2 YFSETQ. DNA for the CDR3: TGCGCCAGCAGCTTGGTAGGGACACACGAGCAGTACTTC. Its protein product is CASSLVGTHEQYF.

This chain links TRBV9 with TRBJ2-3; TRBD2 aligns across 10 bases. CDR3 length: 16 residues. The ends lost 4 bases at V and 0 bases at J; junction bases unmatched: 5. Germline values: CDR1 SGDLS, CDR2 YYNGEE. CDR3 bases: TGTGCCAGCAGCAAACTAGCGGGGATTAGCACAGATACGCAGTATTTT. Translating gives CASSKLAGISTDTQYF.

The V call is TRBV28, the J call TRBJ2-2, with 9 bases fitting TRBD2. Germline V gene lookup returns CDR1 MDHEN and CDR2 SYDVKM. The length of the CDR3 is 17 residues. V lost 6 bases, J lost 5 bases, and 13 bases stayed unmatched. CDR3 amino acids: CASSSPVAGAGTGELFF. The CDR3 bases are TGTGCCAGCAGCTCCCCCGTAGCGGGAGCGGGGACCGGGGAGCTGTTTTTT.

As DNA, the CDR3 is TGTGCCAGTAGAAGGACTAGCGGGAGTTCTGATACGCAGTATTTT. This codes for CASRRTSGSSDTQYF. The chain couples TRBV19 to TRBJ2-3; 13 bases align to TRBD2. CDR1 LNHDA and CDR2 SQIVND come from the germline V gene (reference sequence). Trimming removed 6 bases from V and 6 bases from J; junction bases left unmatched: 6. The CDR3 is 15 amino acids. The full variable domain, its missing parts supplied by reference TRBV19 and TRBJ2-3, is DGGITQSPKYLFRKEGQNVTLSCEQNLNHDAMYWYRQDPGQGLRLIYYSQIVNDFQKGDIAEGYSVSREKKESFPLTVTSAQKNPTAFYLCASRRTSGSSDTQYFGPGTRLTVL.

V is TRBV7-7 and J is TRBJ2-5; TRBD1 or TRBD2 may be the D gene (5 bases each). The CDR3 contains 16 residues. The V and J ends lost 1 base and 5 bases respectively, with 17 bases between them. The V gene's germline CDR1 is SSHAT and CDR2 FNYEAQ (reference sequence). The CDR3 sequence: CASSLGIGTQRETQYF. CDR3 coding DNA: TGTGCCAGCAGCTTAGGGATCGGGACGCAGAGGGAGACCCAGTACTTC.

The sample holds many counts of this clonotype. The DNA for the CDR3 is TGTGCCAGCAGGTTGACAGGGATAAACACTGAAGCTTTCTTT. Translated, it gives CASRLTGINTEAFF. The chain couples TRBV12-3 or TRBV12-4 to TRBJ1-1, with 7 bases lining up with TRBD1. The CDR3 has 14 amino acids. V shed 6 bases and J 2 bases; nucleotides not matched to a gene: 6.

This chain uses TRBV7-2 with TRBJ2-1, with TRBD1 as a possible D gene (6 bases). V lost 1 base to trimming and J lost 2 bases, with 12 bases between them. The CDR3 extends over 16 amino acids. Germline CDR1 and CDR2: SGHTA and FQGNSA. In DNA form, the CDR3 reads TGTGCCAGCAGCTTAGTGGGGACAAGGACCTACAATGAGCAGTTCTTC. It encodes CASSLVGTRTYNEQFF. The full variable domain, completed using reference TRBV7-2 and TRBJ2-1, is GAGVSQSPSNKVTEKGKDVELRCDPISGHTALYWYRQSLGQGLEFLIYFQGNSAPDKSGLPSDRFSAERTGGSVSTLTIQRTQQEDSAVYLCASSLVGTRTYNEQFFGPGTRLTVL.

The V gene is TRBV29-1, the J gene TRBJ2-7, with D maybe TRBD1 (6 bases). The CDR3 is made up of 13 amino acids. Germline V gene data show CDR1 as SQVTM and CDR2 as ANQGSEA. V dropped 5 bases and J dropped 5 bases, with 16 bases sitting between them. This CDR3 is CSVPQGSLNEQYF. DNA for the CDR3: TGCAGCGTTCCACAGGGTAGCTTGAACGAGCAGTACTTC.

This clonotype has only a few counts. The gene calls are TRBV20-1 and TRBJ2-7, with D perhaps matching TRBD1 or TRBD2 (5 bases each). CDR1 is DFQATT, CDR2 SNEGSKA, per germline (reference sequence). There are 13 residues in the CDR3. V lost 3 bases, J lost 7 bases, and 16 bases lay in between. The CDR3 bases are TGCAGTGCTAGTCGGCAGGGAGATTGGGAGCAGTACTTC. It encodes CSASRQGDWEQYF.

V and J are TRBV10-3 and TRBJ2-5, with a tentative D call TRBD2 (5 bases). V dropped 8 bases and J dropped 5 bases, with 15 bases sitting between them. Germline V gives CDR1 ENHRY, CDR2 SYGVKD. The CDR3 has 13 amino acids. The CDR3 reads CAIESGPGETQYF. For the CDR3, the DNA is TGTGCCATCGAGTCGGGCCCGGGGGAGACCCAGTACTTC.